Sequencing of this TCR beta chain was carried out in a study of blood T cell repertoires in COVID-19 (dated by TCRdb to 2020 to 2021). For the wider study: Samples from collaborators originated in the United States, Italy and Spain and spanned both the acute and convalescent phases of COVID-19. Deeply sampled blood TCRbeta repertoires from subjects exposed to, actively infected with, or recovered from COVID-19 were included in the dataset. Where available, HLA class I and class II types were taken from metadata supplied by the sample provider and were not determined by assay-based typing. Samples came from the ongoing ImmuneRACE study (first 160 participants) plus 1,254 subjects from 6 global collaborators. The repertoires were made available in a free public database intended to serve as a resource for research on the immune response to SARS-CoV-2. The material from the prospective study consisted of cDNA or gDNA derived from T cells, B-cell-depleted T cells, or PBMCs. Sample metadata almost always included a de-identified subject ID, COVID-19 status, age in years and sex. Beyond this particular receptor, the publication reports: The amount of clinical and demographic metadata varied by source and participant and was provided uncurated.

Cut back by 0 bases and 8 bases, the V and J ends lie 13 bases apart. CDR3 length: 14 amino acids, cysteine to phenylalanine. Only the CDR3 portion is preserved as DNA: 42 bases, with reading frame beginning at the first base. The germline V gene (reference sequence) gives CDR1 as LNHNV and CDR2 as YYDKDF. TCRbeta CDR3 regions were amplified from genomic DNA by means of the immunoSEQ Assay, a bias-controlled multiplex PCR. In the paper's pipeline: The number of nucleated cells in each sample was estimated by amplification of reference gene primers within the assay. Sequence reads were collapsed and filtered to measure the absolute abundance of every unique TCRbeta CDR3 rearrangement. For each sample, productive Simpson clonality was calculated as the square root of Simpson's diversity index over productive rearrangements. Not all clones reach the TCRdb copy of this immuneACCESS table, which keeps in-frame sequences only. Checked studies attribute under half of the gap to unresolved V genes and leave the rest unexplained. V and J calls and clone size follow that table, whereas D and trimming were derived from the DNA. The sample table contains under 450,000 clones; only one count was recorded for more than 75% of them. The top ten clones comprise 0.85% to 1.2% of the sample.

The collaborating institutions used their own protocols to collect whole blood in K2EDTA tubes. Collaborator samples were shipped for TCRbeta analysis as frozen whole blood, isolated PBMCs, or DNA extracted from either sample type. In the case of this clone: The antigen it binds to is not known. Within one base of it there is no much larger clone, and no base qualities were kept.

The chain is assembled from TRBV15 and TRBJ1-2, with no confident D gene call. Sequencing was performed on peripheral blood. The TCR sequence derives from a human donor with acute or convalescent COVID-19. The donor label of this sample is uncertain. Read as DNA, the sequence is TGTGCCACCAGCAGAGATTTGGGAGTTGGAGGCTACACCTTC. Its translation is CATSRDLGVGGYTF.